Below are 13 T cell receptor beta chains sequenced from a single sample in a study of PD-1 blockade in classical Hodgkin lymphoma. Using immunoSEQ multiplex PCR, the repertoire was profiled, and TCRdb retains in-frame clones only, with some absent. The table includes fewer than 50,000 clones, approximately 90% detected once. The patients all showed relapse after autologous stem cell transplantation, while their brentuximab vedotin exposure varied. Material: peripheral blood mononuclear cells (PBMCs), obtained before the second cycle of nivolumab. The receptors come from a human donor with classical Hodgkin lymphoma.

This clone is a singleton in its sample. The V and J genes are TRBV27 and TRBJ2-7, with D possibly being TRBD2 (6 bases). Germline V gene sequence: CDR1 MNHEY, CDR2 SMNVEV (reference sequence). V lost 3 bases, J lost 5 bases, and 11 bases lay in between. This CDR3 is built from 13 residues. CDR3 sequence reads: CASSFGGVNEQYF. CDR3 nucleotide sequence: TGTGCCAGCAGTTTCGGGGGAGTCAACGAGCAGTACTTC.

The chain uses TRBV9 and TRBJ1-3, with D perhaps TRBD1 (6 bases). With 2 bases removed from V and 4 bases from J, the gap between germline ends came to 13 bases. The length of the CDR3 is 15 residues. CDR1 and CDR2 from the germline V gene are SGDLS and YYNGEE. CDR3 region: CASSVTPGAGNTIYF. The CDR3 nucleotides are TGTGCCAGCAGCGTTACACCAGGGGCCGGAAACACCATATATTTT. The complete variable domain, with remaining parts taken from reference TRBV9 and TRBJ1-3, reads DSGVTQTPKHLITATGQRVTLRCSPRSGDLSVYWYQQSLDQGLQFLIQYYNGEERAKGNILERFSAQQFPDLHSELNLSSLELGDSALYFCASSVTPGAGNTIYFGEGSWLTVV.

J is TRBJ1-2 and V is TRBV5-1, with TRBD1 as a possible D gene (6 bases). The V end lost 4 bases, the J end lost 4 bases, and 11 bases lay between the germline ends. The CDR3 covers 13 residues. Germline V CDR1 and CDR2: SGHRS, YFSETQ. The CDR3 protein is CASSDGGLYGYTF. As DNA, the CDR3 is TGCGCCAGCAGCGACGGGGGCCTCTATGGCTACACCTTC.

The chain's CDR3 is CASSYSAMNTEAFF. CDR3 coding DNA: TGTGCCAGCAGCTATAGCGCCATGAACACTGAAGCTTTCTTT. The genes are TRBV6-5 and TRBJ1-1, with no clear D. Looked up from germline, CDR1 is MNHEY and CDR2 is SVGAGI. The CDR3 is 14 amino acids. Trimming took off 6 bases at V and 0 bases at J, with 11 bases between the two ends.

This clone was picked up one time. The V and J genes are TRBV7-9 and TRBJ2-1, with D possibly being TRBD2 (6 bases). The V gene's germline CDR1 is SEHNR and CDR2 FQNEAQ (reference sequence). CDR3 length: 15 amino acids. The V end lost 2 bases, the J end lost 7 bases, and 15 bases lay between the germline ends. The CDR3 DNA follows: TGTGCCAGCAGCTTATCCCAGGGAGGAAGGAATGAGCAGTTCTTC. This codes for CASSLSQGGRNEQFF.

The CDR3 spells CASSLIVGSTDTQYF. In nucleotides, the CDR3 is TGTGCCAGCAGTTTAATCGTCGGGAGCACAGATACGCAGTATTTT. The chain joins TRBV27 to TRBJ2-3; D uncertain. The CDR3 loop spans 15 amino acids. Per the germline V gene, CDR1 is MNHEY and CDR2 is SMNVEV (reference sequence). V was shortened by 2 bases and J by 0 bases, with 9 bases between the two germline ends.

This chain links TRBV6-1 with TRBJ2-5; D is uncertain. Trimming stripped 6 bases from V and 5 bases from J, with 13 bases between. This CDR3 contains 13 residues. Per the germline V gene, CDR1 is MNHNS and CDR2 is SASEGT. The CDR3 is CASSRSSRETQYF. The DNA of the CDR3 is TGTGCCAGCAGCCGGTCGTCCCGTGAGACCCAGTACTTC.

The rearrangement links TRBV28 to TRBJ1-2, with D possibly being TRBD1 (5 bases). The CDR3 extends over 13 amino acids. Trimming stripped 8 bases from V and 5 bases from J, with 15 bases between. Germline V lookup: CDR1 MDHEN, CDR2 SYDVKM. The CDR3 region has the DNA TGTGCCAGCCTCGAGACAGCTCTTTATGGCTACACCTTC. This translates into CASLETALYGYTF.

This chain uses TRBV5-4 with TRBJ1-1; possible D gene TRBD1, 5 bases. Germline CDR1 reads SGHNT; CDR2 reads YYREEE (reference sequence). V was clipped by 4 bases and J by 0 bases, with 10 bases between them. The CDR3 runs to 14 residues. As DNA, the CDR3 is TGTGCCAGCAGCCCTGGACACCTGAACACTGAAGCTTTCTTT. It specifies CASSPGHLNTEAFF.

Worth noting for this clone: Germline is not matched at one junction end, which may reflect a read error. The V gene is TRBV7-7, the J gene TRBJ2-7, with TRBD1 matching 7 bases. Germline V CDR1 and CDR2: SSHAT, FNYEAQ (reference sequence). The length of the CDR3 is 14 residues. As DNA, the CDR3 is TGTGCTAGCAGCCCCGACAGGGCGTCGGGTGAGCAGTACTTC. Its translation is CASSPDRASGEQYF.

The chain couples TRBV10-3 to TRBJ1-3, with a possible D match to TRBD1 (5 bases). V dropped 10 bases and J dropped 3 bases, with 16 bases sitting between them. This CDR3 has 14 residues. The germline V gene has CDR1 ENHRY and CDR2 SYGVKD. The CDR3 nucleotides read TGTGCCACCCCCGCGGGTGGGGGTGGAAACACCATATATTTT. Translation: CATPAGGGGNTIYF.

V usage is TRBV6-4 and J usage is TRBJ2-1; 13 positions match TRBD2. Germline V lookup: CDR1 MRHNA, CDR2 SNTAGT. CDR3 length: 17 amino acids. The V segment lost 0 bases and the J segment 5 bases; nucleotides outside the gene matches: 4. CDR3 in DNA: TGTGCCAGCAGTGACTCGTTCGGGACTAGCGGGAACAATGAGCAGTTCTTC. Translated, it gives CASSDSFGTSGNNEQFF.

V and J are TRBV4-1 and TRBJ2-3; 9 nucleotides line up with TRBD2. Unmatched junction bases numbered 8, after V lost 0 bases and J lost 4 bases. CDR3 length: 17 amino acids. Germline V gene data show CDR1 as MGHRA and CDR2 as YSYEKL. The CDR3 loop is CASSQEDATSGSDTQYF. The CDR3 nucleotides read TGCGCCAGCAGCCAAGAAGATGCGACTAGCGGATCAGATACGCAGTATTTT.